This TCR beta chain was sequenced during a study of blood T cell repertoires in COVID-19. Looking at the study overall: The samples span acute and convalescent COVID-19 from the United States, Italy and Spain. Sources were T cells, B-cell-depleted T cells, or PBMCs; the material itself was cDNA or gDNA.

As originally analysed: The assay estimated nucleated cells by amplifying reference gene primers. Sequencing was performed with immunoSEQ multiplex PCR; in TCRdb, only in-frame clones are kept and a portion is missing. That table supplies the V and J calls and clone size; D and trimming were determined from the DNA. The table lists about 190,000 clones, roughly 80% of them singletons, with roughly 14% in the top ten. The sample comprised peripheral blood. This clonotype was sampled from a man in his fifties or sixties who had recovered from COVID-19.

This CDR3 is CASSIRREAPYNEQFF. The CDR3 nucleotides are TGTGCCAGCAGTATCCGGCGGGAGGCCCCCTACAATGAGCAGTTCTTC. The chain employs TRBV7-8 and TRBJ2-1, with 8 bases matching TRBD2. The germline gives CDR1 SGHVS, CDR2 FQNEAQ. The CDR3 contains 16 residues. Trimming cost V 6 bases and J 2 bases; bases outside gene matches: 9.